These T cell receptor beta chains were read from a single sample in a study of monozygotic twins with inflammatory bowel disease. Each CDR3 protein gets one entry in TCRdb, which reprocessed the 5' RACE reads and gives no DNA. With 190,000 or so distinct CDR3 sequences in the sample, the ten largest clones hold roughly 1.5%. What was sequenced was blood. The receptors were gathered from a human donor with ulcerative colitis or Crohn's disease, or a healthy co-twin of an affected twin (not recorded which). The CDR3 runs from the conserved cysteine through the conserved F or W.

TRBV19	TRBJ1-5	CASTSDPGGYNQPQHF
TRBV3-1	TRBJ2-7	CASSQGAALSSYEQYF
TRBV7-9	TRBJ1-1	CASSLGAGLNTEAFF
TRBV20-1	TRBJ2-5	CSAENQETQYF
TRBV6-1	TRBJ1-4	CASRLMLGPNEKLFF
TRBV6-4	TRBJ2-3	CASSDSGLAGPDTQYF
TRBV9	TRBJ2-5	CASSVLGAWEETQYF
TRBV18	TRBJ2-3	CASSPPGTSGVTDTQYF
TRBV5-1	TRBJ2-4	CASSLRTAKNIQYF
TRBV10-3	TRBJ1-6	CAISDRGQGMHSPLHF
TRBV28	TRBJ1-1	CASRLNTEAFF
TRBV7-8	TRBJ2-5	CASSLGLAGARLKETQYF
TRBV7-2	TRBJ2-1	CASSLAPPGQGYNEQFF
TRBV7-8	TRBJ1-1	CASSLNRVITEAFF
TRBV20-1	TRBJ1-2	CSAPMNREYGYTF
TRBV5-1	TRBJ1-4	CASSPYPKGGNEKLFF
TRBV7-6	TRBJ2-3	CASSLTQGHTDTQYF
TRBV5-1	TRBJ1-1	CASSLGSTGVTEAFF
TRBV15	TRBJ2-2	CATSRDKHTGELFF
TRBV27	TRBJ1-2	CASSLNWAHGYTF
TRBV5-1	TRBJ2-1	CASSFEPSSYNEQFF
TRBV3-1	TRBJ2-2	CASSHWQSTGELFF
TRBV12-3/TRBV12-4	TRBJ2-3	CASSSSGGGDTQYF
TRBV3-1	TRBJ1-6	CASSQDPPPWNSPLHF
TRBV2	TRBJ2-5	CASSEAGQGRETQYF
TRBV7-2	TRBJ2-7	CASSLKYEQYF
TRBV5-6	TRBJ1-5	CASSQQGEASAQHF
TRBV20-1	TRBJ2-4	CSAGRQGSKNIQYF
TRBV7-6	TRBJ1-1	CASSQAQGPMNTEAFF
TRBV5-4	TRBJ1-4	CASSLGLGEKLFF
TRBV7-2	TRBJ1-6	CASSLQLGQGNSPLHF
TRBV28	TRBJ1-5	CASSLTSAQPQHF
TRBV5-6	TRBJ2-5	CASSWGAIRRYQETQYF
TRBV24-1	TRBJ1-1	CATSDPSAGAFF
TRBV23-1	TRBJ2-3	CASSQWGAGTDTQYF
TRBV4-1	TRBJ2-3	CASSQEGQGVPDTQYF
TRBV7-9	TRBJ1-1	CASSSPGQSTMNTEAFF
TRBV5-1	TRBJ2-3	CASSLGRPGTDTQYF
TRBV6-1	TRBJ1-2	CASSEAKDYGYTF
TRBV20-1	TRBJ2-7	CSASGGYEQYF
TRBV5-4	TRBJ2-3	CASSLQSITDTQYF
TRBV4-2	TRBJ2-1	CASSQTGGYEQFF
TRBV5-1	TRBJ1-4	CASSLAQWGAGEKLFF
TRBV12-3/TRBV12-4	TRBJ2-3	CASSWVLAGGTTDTQYF
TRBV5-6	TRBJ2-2	CASSLVDRTGELFF
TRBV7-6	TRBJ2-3	CASSVLHGDTQYF
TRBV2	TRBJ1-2	CATARDKARSVKGYTF
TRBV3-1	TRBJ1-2	CASSQDGAANYGYTF
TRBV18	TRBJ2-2	CASSPRTPNTGELFF
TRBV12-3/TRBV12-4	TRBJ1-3	CASSLVPHSGNTIYF
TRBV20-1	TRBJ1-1	CSAIPAREAFF
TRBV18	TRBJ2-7	CASSPGTVTYEQYF
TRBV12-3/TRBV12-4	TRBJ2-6	CASSWAAGANVLTF
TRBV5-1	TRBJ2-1	CASSLAGPRRDEQFF
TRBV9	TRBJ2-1	CASSVGRFAYNEQFF
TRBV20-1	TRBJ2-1	CSASRGGLYNEQFF